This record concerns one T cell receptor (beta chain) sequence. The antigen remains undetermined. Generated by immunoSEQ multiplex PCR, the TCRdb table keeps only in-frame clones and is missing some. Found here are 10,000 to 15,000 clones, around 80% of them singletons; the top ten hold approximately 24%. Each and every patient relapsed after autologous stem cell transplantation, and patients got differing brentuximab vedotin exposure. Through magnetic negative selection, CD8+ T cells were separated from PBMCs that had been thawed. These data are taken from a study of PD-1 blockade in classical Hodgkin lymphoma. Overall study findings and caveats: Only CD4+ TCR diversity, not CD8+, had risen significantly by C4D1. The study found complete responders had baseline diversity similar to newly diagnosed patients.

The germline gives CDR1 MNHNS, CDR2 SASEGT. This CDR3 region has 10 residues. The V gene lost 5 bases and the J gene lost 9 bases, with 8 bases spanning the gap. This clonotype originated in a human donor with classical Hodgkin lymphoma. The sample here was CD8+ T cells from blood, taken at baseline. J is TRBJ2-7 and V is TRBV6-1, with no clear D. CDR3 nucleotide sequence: TGTGCCAGCAGTAACCGACGGCAGTACTTC. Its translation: CASSNRRQYF.